These T cell receptor beta chains were read from a single sample in a study of blood T cells in healthy people across ages. TCRdb redid the calling of the 5' RACE reads with MiXCR, one entry per CDR3 protein. Altogether roughly 1.6 million distinct CDR3 sequences are present, about 35% being singletons, with the ten largest covering 11%. The sequenced material came from blood. The receptors originated from a woman aged 30 to 39 in good health. Each CDR3 is given with its conserved first and last residue. The D gene is left open where the match is weak. Size is omitted from some rows. Given values are once, few, many or a class for expanded clones.

d_call j_call clone_size v_call cdr3_aa cdr3_nt
- TRBJ2-7 many TRBV4-1 CASSQGLGSRSYEQYF TGCGCCAGCAGCCAAGGTTTGGGGTCGCGGTCCTACGAGCAGTACTTC
- TRBJ2-2 few TRBV29-1 CSAARGTGKAGELFF TGCAGCGCTGCCCGGGGGACTGGGAAGGCCGGGGAGCTGTTTTTT
TRBD1 TRBJ2-2 - TRBV5-1 CASSLTGDFTGELFF TGCGCCAGCAGCTTGACAGGGGATTTCACCGGGGAGCTGTTTTTT
- TRBJ2-3 few TRBV6-2/TRBV6-3 CASSYRMVATQYF TGTGCCAGCAGTTACCGGATGGTCGCTACGCAGTATTTT
- TRBJ1-6 - TRBV20-1 CSARDGWSYNSPLHF TGCAGTGCTAGAGACGGGTGGTCCTATAATTCACCCCTCCACTTT
- TRBJ1-2 few TRBV6-5 CASSSRDINGYTF TGTGCCAGCAGTTCGAGGGACATTAATGGCTACACCTTC
- TRBJ1-2 few TRBV29-1 CSAPVINYGYTF TGCAGCGCCCCGGTGATTAACTATGGCTACACCTTC
TRBD2 TRBJ2-3 few TRBV3-1 CASSQVGLAGGGADTQYF TGTGCCAGCAGCCAAGTCGGATTAGCGGGGGGCGGGGCAGATACGCAGTATTTT
- TRBJ2-7 - TRBV3-1 CASSQDTTTYEQYF TGTGCCAGCAGCCAAGATACCACGACCTACGAGCAGTACTTC
TRBD1 TRBJ1-4 few TRBV5-8 CASSLRGPANEKLFF TGTGCCAGCAGCCTCAGGGGGCCGGCTAATGAAAAACTGTTTTTT
- TRBJ2-1 many TRBV29-1 CSVDYVGSGNEQFF TGCAGCGTTGACTACGTAGGTAGTGGAAATGAGCAGTTCTTC
- TRBJ2-2 - TRBV28 CACSERPRVGNTGELFF TGTGCCTGCAGTGAAAGACCCAGGGTCGGGAACACCGGGGAGCTGTTTTTT
- TRBJ1-1 many TRBV12-3/TRBV12-4 CASSLGHNTEAFF TGTGCCAGCAGCTTAGGCCACAACACTGAAGCTTTCTTT
TRBD2 TRBJ2-3 - TRBV7-3 CASSLTLAGTTDTQYF TGTGCCAGCAGCTTAACCCTAGCGGGAACCACAGATACGCAGTATTTT
- TRBJ2-7 - TRBV5-1 CASSLIPGRFSYEQYF TGCGCCAGCAGCTTAATCCCGGGACGATTCTCCTACGAGCAGTACTTC
- TRBJ2-2 few TRBV5-6 CASSLETKNTGELFF TGTGCCAGCAGCTTGGAGACTAAGAACACCGGGGAGCTGTTTTTT
- TRBJ2-2 - TRBV6-5 CASSYLGALDTGELFF TGTGCCAGCAGTTACTTAGGGGCCCTGGACACCGGGGAGCTGTTTTTT
- TRBJ2-6 few TRBV12-3/TRBV12-4 CASRYSGANVRTF TGTGCCAGCAGGTACTCTGGGGCCAACGTCCGGACTTTC
- TRBJ2-3 - TRBV5-1 CASSIPQACGTDTQYF TGCGCCAGCAGTATCCCCCAAGCTTGTGGCACAGACACGCAGTATTTT
- TRBJ2-1 - TRBV5-1 CASSPSPAGAPYNEQFF TGCGCCAGCAGCCCCTCCCCGGCAGGGGCCCCTTACAATGAGCAGTTCTTC
- TRBJ2-1 once TRBV5-1 CASSDEMLICNEQFF TGCGCCAGCAGCGACGAAATGCTGATCTGCAATGAGCAGTTCTTC
TRBD1 TRBJ1-2 few TRBV20-1 CSARDTRQGPNYGYTF TGCAGTGCTAGAGACACCCGACAGGGACCTAACTATGGCTACACCTTC
TRBD1 TRBJ1-5 - TRBV10-3 CAISETGTGGNSNQPQHF TGTGCCATCAGTGAGACCGGGACAGGGGGTAATAGCAATCAGCCCCAGCATTTT
TRBD2 TRBJ2-7 once TRBV10-1 CASSDPLAGVPYNEQYF TGCGCCAGCAGTGACCCTCTAGCGGGAGTGCCCTACAATGAGCAGTACTTC
- TRBJ2-3 many TRBV4-1 CASSQGGTASGTQYF TGCGCCAGCAGCCAAGGCGGGACGGCCTCAGGGACGCAGTATTTT
- TRBJ2-1 - TRBV7-9 CASSLSVRIQFF TGTGCCAGCAGCCTTAGTGTCAGGATTCAGTTCTTC
TRBD1 TRBJ1-2 - TRBV10-3 CAISYTGGDSEGYTF TGTGCCATCAGTTATACAGGGGGGGATTCAGAAGGCTACACCTTC
TRBD1 TRBJ2-3 - TRBV27 CASSLRTGLTDTQYF TGTGCCAGCAGTTTAAGGACAGGGCTCACAGATACGCAGTATTTT
- TRBJ1-1 - TRBV5-1 CASSHTPGLKNTEAFF TGCGCCAGCAGCCATACTCCGGGACTCAAGAACACTGAAGCTTTCTTT
TRBD1 TRBJ2-7 - TRBV27 CASTTRGTGGPYEQYF TGTGCCAGCACGACACGCGGGACAGGGGGACCCTACGAGCAGTACTTC
TRBD1 TRBJ2-3 many TRBV10-3 CAISESTTGGADTQYF TGTGCCATCAGTGAGTCGACGACAGGGGGGGCAGATACGCAGTATTTT
- TRBJ2-7 - TRBV9 CASSGAGIGTEQYF TGTGCCAGCAGCGGAGCTGGGATAGGTACCGAGCAGTACTTC
- TRBJ2-1 - TRBV5-6 CASSRPWNNEQFF TGTGCCAGCAGCCGCCCTTGGAACAATGAGCAGTTCTTC
- TRBJ2-7 - TRBV9 CASGEGAAYEQYF TGTGCCAGCGGTGAAGGGGCGGCCTACGAGCAGTACTTC
- TRBJ2-4 - TRBV4-1 CASSQGGAGGAVDIQYF TGCGCCAGCAGCCAAGGGGGGGCAGGTGGGGCGGTTGACATTCAGTACTTC
- TRBJ1-5 - TRBV24-1 CATRSDYNQPQHF TGTGCCACCAGATCAGATTACAATCAGCCCCAGCATTTT
TRBD1 TRBJ1-5 - TRBV28 CASSPPGQGLYSNQPQHF TGTGCCAGCAGTCCCCCGGGACAGGGTCTATATAGCAATCAGCCCCAGCATTTT
TRBD2 TRBJ2-1 few TRBV24-1 CASSTSGTGGEQFF TGTGCCTCATCAACTAGCGGGACCGGTGGTGAGCAGTTCTTC
TRBD2 TRBJ2-7 many TRBV29-1 CSVASGQGYEQYF TGCAGCGTCGCTAGCGGCCAGGGATACGAGCAGTACTTC
TRBD2 TRBJ2-5 few TRBV12-3/TRBV12-4 CASSSGSSGTWETQYF TGCGCCAGCAGTTCTGGGAGTAGCGGGACCTGGGAGACCCAGTACTTC
- TRBJ1-2 - TRBV5-1 CASSQGATGIQPPNYGYTF TGCGCCAGCAGCCAAGGTGCGACCGGGATCCAACCCCCTAACTATGGCTACACCTTC
- TRBJ2-5 - TRBV6-5 CASSNGGEETQYF TGTGCCAGCTCCAACGGAGGCGAAGAGACCCAGTACTTC
TRBD2 TRBJ2-3 - TRBV12-3/TRBV12-4 CARSVKASGGRADTQYF TGTGCCAGGAGTGTAAAGGCTAGCGGGGGGCGGGCAGATACGCAGTATTTT
- TRBJ2-1 few TRBV20-1 CSAIPAFTEQFF TGCAGTGCGATCCCTGCGTTTACGGAGCAGTTCTTC
- TRBJ2-7 once TRBV5-4 CASSTHSSYEQYF TGTGCCAGCAGCACCCATTCCTCCTACGAGCAGTACTTC
TRBD1 TRBJ1-2 many TRBV27 CASSSAGTGATGYTF TGTGCCAGCAGTTCGGCGGGGACAGGAGCTACGGGCTACACCTTC
TRBD2 TRBJ2-1 - TRBV28 CASSSAGGPPNEQFF TGTGCCAGCAGTTCCGCGGGAGGTCCCCCCAATGAGCAGTTCTTC
- TRBJ2-1 few TRBV9 CASSVLSGSSYNEQFF TGTGCCAGCAGCGTCTTGAGCGGTAGCTCCTACAATGAGCAGTTCTTC
TRBD1 TRBJ1-6 - TRBV12-3/TRBV12-4 CASRVGQGDNSPLHF TGTGCCAGCAGGGTGGGACAGGGTGATAATTCACCCCTCCACTTT
TRBD2 TRBJ2-5 - TRBV7-3 CASSRQAGVQETQYF TGTGCCAGCAGCAGGCAAGCGGGGGTCCAAGAGACCCAGTACTTC
TRBD1 TRBJ2-3 many TRBV29-1 CSVEPRQGRDTQYF TGCAGCGTTGAACCTAGACAGGGCAGGGATACGCAGTATTTT
- TRBJ2-1 - TRBV11-1 CASSLTLSSCNEQFF TGTGCCAGCAGCTTAACCTTAAGCTCCTGCAATGAGCAGTTCTTC
TRBD1 TRBJ2-3 few TRBV20-1 CSARSYRTGGVTDTQYF TGCAGTGCTAGGTCTTACCGGACAGGGGGTGTGACAGATACGCAGTATTTT
- TRBJ2-7 once TRBV5-1 CTSSFGDSPYEQYF TGCACCAGCAGCTTTGGGGACTCACCCTACGAGCAGTACTTC
TRBD1 TRBJ1-2 - TRBV15 CATSRGTTGDGYTF TGTGCCACCAGCAGAGGTACCACAGGGGATGGCTACACCTTC
- TRBJ2-3 - TRBV20-1 CSARGGGPDTQYF TGCAGTGCTAGAGGGGGAGGCCCAGATACGCAGTATTTT
TRBD2 TRBJ2-7 many TRBV4-2 CASSPDGGNTYEQYF TGTGCCAGCAGCCCGGACGGGGGGAACACCTACGAGCAGTACTTC
- TRBJ1-6 - TRBV7-9 CASSLAHVQGGNSPLHF TGTGCCAGCAGCTTAGCCCACGTACAGGGCGGCAATTCACCCCTCCACTTT